This T cell receptor beta chain was sequenced during a study of long-term antiretroviral therapy in people with HIV. Germline lookup yields CDR1 MNHEY and CDR2 SMNVEV (reference sequence). V lost 3 bases to trimming and J lost 2 bases, with 13 bases between them. The CDR3 is 15 residues long. Running of the v3.0 immunoSEQ assay took place at survey level. Libraries were prepared by immunoSEQ multiplex PCR; TCRdb keeps only in-frame clonotypes and omits some of them. The sample records more than 20,000 clones, roughly 86% being singletons. The material sequenced was unsorted PBMCs, taken 1.3 years after starting antiretroviral therapy. The chain has TRBV27 and TRBJ2-5; D is unclear. This TCR came from a man aged 60 to 75 with HIV. CDR3 nucleotides: TGTGCCAGCAGTTTCTTTTGGCAGCCGCAAGAGACCCAGTACTTC. This translates into CASSFFWQPQETQYF.